Each of the 15 T cell receptor beta chains below was sequenced from the same sample in a study of molecular identifiers for immune sequencing clone quantification (dated 2018 in TCRdb). Receptor libraries were prepared by PCR. The reads were generated on an Illumina HiSeq 4000. In-frame beta chains were kept once TCRdb had trimmed the public reads at Q25 with fastp and called clones with MiXCR. Merged by CDR3 protein, the rows form single entries marked with the most common genes and DNA. This sample has over 600,000 distinct CDR3 sequences in its table, and 15% to 20% of those were observed once. The top ten clones comprise roughly 0.85% of the sample. Sequencing was performed on naive CD8+ T cells from blood, with Jurkat cell RNA spiked in. The sample's cell subset or site label, decoded: FACS-sorted CD8+CD4-CCR7+CD45RA+ naive T cells. The receptors stem from a human donor in good health. Some libraries in this study had Jurkat cell RNA spiked in.

This clonotype has a count of ten or more. The chain uses TRBV28 and TRBJ2-6; the D is unclear. Trimming shortened V by 2 bases and J by 4 bases, and 12 bases separated the two germline ends. The CDR3 runs to 16 residues. Per germline, CDR1 MDHEN and CDR2 SYDVKM. CDR3 in amino acids: CASSLPPRTGANVLTF. The CDR3, as DNA: TGTGCCAGCAGTTTACCCCCCCGGACGGGGGCCAACGTCCTGACTTTC.

The rearrangement uses TRBV7-6 and TRBJ1-3; no reliable D call. The CDR3 is made up of 18 amino acids. Germline V lookup: CDR1 SGHVS, CDR2 FNYEAQ. V lost 5 bases, J lost 3 bases, and 23 bases lay in between. CDR3 nucleotide sequence: TGTGCCAGCAGCACAACTCCGCCCCAGCAACCAGGTGGAAACACCATATATTTT. Its protein is CASSTTPPQQPGGNTIYF.

This clonotype was counted ten times or more. This sequence joins TRBV11-2 and TRBJ2-1; D unresolved. Trimming took 5 bases from V and 9 from J, leaving 11 bases between them. Looked up from germline, CDR1 is SGHAT and CDR2 is FQNNGV. The CDR3 sequence is 12 residues long. The CDR3 nucleotides are TGTGCCAGCAGCCCAGGTCGCGTTGAGCAGTTCTTC. The encoded protein is CASSPGRVEQFF.

A word on this clonotype: This may be a read error, as it is one base from a much larger clone. The conserved phenylalanine or tryptophan normally closing the CDR3 is absent here, so this likely arose from a read error. CDR3 DNA: TGCGCCAGCAGCTTCAGGGGTCAAATGAACACTGAAGCTTTCCTT. Its protein is CASSFRGQMNTEAFL. This chain links TRBV5-1 with TRBJ1-1, with a possible D match to TRBD1 (6 bases). Germline V CDR1 and CDR2: SGHRS, YFSETQ. V lost 2 bases and J lost 0, with 11 bases in between. CDR3 size: 15 residues.

There are many counts of this clonotype. The chain is built from TRBV7-9 and TRBJ1-4; 7 bases fit TRBD1. The CDR3 extends over 17 amino acids. V dropped 2 bases and J dropped 4; count of bases not matched to a gene: 10. Germline assignment: CDR1 SEHNR and CDR2 FQNEAQ (reference sequence). CDR3 bases: TGTGCCAGCAGCTTACGGGACAGCGGGATCCATAATGAAAAACTGTTTTTT. Protein product: CASSLRDSGIHNEKLFF. The full variable domain, its missing parts supplied by reference TRBV7-9 and TRBJ1-4, is DTGVSQNPRHKITKRGQNVTFRCDPISEHNRLYWYRQTLGQGPEFLTYFQNEAQLEKSRLLSDRFSAERPKGSFSTLEIQRTEQGDSAMYLCASSLRDSGIHNEKLFFGSGTQLSVL.

Many counts were recorded for this clonotype. The chain uses TRBV9 and TRBJ2-2; D remains ambiguous. CDR1 SGDLS and CDR2 YYNGEE come from the germline V gene. V was clipped by 0 bases and J by 5 bases, with 5 bases between them. This CDR3 contains 13 residues. The CDR3 DNA is TGTGCCAGCAGCGTAGATCAAACCGGGGAGCTGTTTTTT. Amino acids: CASSVDQTGELFF.

There are many counts of this clonotype. This CDR3 is CASSLVGGTSTDTQYF. The CDR3, as DNA: TGTGCCAGCAGCTTAGTGGGGGGGACTAGCACAGATACGCAGTATTTT. V is TRBV7-2 and J is TRBJ2-3; 7 bases line up with TRBD2. This CDR3 is 16 amino acids long. Trimming took 1 base from V and 0 from J; bases not matched to a gene: 4. Germline CDR1 is SGHTA and CDR2 is FQGNSA. The full variable domain, with the rest looked up from reference TRBV7-2 and TRBJ2-3, is GAGVSQSPSNKVTEKGKDVELRCDPISGHTALYWYRQSLGQGLEFLIYFQGNSAPDKSGLPSDRFSAERTGGSVSTLTIQRTQQEDSAVYLCASSLVGGTSTDTQYFGPGTRLTVL.

This clonotype was seen ten or more times. The CDR3 loop reads CASSPTPAGELFF. CDR3 coding DNA: TGTGCCAGCAGCCCGACCCCCGCCGGGGAGCTGTTTTTT. The chain joins TRBV7-8 to TRBJ2-2; the D is unclear. The CDR3 runs 13 residues. In germline, CDR1 is SGHVS, CDR2 FQNEAQ. Trimming pared 5 bases from V and 6 bases from J, leaving 10 bases between.

CDR3 loop: CASTRVGQENTGELFF. The CDR3 DNA sequence: TGTGCCAGCACCCGGGTAGGACAGGAGAACACCGGGGAGCTGTTTTTT. This rearrangement joins TRBV11-2 to TRBJ2-2; 7 bases match TRBD1. Germline V gives CDR1 SGHAT, CDR2 FQNNGV. This CDR3 region has 16 residues. With 7 bases clipped from V and 1 base from J, the junction kept 9 bases outside the gene matches.

In its sample, this clonotype was seen many times. This sequence joins TRBV7-2 and TRBJ1-5; no clear D gene. CDR1 and CDR2 from the germline V gene are SGHTA and FQGNSA. CDR3 length equals 14 residues. V lost 6 bases and J 2 bases, leaving 11 bases between the germline ends. The chain's CDR3 is CASSFQLGNQPQHF. For the CDR3, the DNA is TGTGCCAGCAGTTTTCAACTCGGCAATCAGCCCCAGCATTTT.

This rearrangement joins TRBV13 to TRBJ1-2, with 7 bases that match TRBD1. V dropped 6 bases and J dropped 3; count of bases not matched to a gene: 10. Germline V gene sequence: CDR1 PRHDT, CDR2 FYEKMQ (reference sequence). The CDR3 runs to 15 residues. The CDR3 region has the DNA TGTGCCAGCAGGCAAAGGGGGCGCGGAGACTATGGCTACACCTTC. Residues: CASRQRGRGDYGYTF.

This rearrangement joins TRBV28 to TRBJ2-3, with TRBD2 matching over 8 bases. CDR3 length equals 16 residues. V dropped 5 bases and J dropped 8; count of bases not matched to a gene: 15. Germline V gives CDR1 MDHEN, CDR2 SYDVKM. This chain's CDR3 is CASSPHWASGRSTQYF. The CDR3 DNA follows: TGTGCCAGCAGTCCTCATTGGGCTAGCGGGCGGAGTACGCAGTATTTT. Based on the CDR3 plus reference TRBV28 and TRBJ2-3, the full variable domain is DVKVTQSSRYLVKRTGEKVFLECVQDMDHENMFWYRQDPGLGLRLIYFSYDVKMKEKGDIPEGYSVSREKKERFSLILESASTNQTSMYLCASSPHWASGRSTQYFGPGTRLTVL.

This clonotype has a count of ten or more. The chain couples TRBV30 to TRBJ1-2, with D possibly matching TRBD1 (5 bases). V gave up 2 bases and J gave up 4 bases, with 11 bases separating them. The CDR3 has 13 amino acids. Looked up from germline, CDR1 is GTSNPN and CDR2 is SVGIG (reference sequence). CDR3 region: CAWSLAGIYGYTF. CDR3 DNA: TGTGCCTGGAGTCTGGCAGGGATCTATGGCTACACCTTC.

In this sample, this clonotype turned up many times. The chain employs TRBV4-2 and TRBJ2-3, with 9 positions matching TRBD2. Germline values: CDR1 LGHNA, CDR2 YNFKEQ. The CDR3 loop spans 17 amino acids. With 0 bases clipped from V and 5 bases from J, the junction kept 9 bases outside the gene matches. This chain's CDR3 is CASSQEMAGGPIDTQYF. The CDR3, as DNA: TGTGCCAGCAGCCAAGAAATGGCGGGAGGGCCAATAGATACGCAGTATTTT.

In regard to this clonotype: A much larger clone lies a single base off, so this may be a read error. The chain is built from TRBV6-5 and TRBJ2-7; 11 nucleotides match TRBD2. CDR1 and CDR2 (germline): MNHEY, SVGAGI. The CDR3 is 15 residues long. The CDR3 DNA sequence: TGTGGCAGCAGTTACTCACTAGCGGGAGTGAACGAGCAGTACTTC. This gives the protein CGSSYSLAGVNEQYF.